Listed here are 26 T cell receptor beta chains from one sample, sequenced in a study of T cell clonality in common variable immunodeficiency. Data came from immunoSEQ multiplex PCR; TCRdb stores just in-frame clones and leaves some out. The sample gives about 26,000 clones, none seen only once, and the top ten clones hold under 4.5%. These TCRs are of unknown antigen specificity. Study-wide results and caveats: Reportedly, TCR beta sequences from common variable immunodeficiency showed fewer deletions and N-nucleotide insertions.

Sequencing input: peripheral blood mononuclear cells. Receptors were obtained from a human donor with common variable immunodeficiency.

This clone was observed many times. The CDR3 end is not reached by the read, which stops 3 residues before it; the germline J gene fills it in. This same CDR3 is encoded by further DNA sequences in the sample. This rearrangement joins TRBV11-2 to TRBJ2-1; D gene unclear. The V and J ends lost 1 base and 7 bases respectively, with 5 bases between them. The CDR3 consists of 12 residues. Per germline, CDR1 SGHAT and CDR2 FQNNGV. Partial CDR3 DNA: TGTGCCAGCAGCTTAGTCAGTAATGAG. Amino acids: CASSLVSNE. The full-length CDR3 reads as CASSLVSNEQFF.

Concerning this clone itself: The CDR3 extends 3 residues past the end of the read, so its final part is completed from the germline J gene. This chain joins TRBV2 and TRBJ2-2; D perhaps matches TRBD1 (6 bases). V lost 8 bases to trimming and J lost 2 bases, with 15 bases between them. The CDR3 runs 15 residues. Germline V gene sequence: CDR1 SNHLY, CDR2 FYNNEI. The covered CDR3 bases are TGTGCCAGCTCCGAACAGGGAAGCAACACCGGGGAG. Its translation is CASSEQGSNTGE. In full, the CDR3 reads CASSEQGSNTGELFF.

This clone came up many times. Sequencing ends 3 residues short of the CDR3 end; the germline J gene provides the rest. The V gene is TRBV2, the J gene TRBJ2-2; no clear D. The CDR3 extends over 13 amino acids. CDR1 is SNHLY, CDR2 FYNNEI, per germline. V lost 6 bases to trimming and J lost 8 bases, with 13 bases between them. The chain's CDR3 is CASSRRKVGELFF. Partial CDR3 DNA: TGTGCCAGCAGCAGGCGAAAGGTGGGGGAG.

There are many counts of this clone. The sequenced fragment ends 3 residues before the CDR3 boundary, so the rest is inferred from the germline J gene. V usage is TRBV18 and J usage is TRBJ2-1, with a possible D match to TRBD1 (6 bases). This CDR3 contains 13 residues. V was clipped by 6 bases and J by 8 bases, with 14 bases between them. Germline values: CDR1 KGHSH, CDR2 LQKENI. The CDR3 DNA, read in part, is TGTGCCAGCTCTACAGGGAAGGTGGATGAG. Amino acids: CASSTGKVDE. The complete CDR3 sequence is CASSTGKVDEQFF.

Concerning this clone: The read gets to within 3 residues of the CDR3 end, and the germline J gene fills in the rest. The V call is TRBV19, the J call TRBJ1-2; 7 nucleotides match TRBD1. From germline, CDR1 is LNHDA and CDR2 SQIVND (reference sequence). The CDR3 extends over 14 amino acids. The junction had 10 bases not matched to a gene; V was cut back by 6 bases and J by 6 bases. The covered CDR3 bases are TGTGCCAGTAGCCGACAACAGGGGTTCGATGGC. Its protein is CASSRQQGFDG. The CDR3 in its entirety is CASSRQQGFDGYTF.

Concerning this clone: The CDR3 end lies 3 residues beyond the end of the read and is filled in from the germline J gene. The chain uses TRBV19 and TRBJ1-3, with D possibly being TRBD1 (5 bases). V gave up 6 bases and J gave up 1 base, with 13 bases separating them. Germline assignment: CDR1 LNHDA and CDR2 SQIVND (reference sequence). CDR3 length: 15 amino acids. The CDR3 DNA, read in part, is TGTGCCAGTAGCCCCTTCCGGGGGTCTGGAAACACC. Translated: CASSPFRGSGNT. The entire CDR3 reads CASSPFRGSGNTIYF.

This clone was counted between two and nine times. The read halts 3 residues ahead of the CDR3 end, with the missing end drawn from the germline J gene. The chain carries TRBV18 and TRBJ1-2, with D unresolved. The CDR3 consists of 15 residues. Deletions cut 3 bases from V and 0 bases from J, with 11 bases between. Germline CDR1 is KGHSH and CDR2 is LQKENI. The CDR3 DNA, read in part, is TGTGCCAGCTCACCCGACACAAATACTAACTATGGC. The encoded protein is CASSPDTNTNYG. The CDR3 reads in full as CASSPDTNTNYGYTF.

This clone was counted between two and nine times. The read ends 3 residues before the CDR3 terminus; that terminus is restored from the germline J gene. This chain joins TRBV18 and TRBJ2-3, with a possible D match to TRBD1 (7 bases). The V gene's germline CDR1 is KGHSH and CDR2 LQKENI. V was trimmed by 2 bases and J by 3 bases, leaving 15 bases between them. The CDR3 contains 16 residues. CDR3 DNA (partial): TGTGCCAGCTCACCAGGAAGGAGGGGGCGAACAGATACG. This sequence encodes CASSPGRRGRTDT. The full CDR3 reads CASSPGRRGRTDTQYF.

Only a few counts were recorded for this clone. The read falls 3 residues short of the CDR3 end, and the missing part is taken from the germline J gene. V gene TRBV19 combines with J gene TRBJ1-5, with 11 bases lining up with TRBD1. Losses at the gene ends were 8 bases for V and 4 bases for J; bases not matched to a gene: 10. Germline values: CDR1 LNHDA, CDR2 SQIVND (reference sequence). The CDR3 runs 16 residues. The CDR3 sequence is CASQDRGLLANQPQHF. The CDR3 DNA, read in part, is TGTGCCAGTCAGGACAGGGGGCTATTAGCAAATCAGCCC.

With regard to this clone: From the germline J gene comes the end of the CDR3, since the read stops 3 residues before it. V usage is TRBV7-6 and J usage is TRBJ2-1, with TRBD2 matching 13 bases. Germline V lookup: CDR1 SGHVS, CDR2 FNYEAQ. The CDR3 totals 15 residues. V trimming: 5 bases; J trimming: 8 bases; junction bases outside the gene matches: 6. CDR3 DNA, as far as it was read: TGTGCCAGCAGCCTCGGACTAGCGGGAGTACATGAG. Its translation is CASSLGLAGVHE. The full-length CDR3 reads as CASSLGLAGVHEQFF.

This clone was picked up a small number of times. The CDR3 loop reads CASLSGQGALYEQYF. The sequenced CDR3 bases are TGTGCCAGCCTATCTGGGCAGGGGGCATTATACGAG. J is TRBJ2-7 and V is TRBV2, with 8 bases lining up with TRBD1. Sequencing ends 3 residues short of the CDR3 end; the germline J gene provides the rest. J was trimmed by 4 bases and V by 8 bases; bases with no gene match: 13. The CDR3 contains 15 residues. Germline CDR1 reads SNHLY; CDR2 reads FYNNEI.

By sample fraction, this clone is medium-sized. CDR3 protein: CASSLEGVGTNEKLFF. The sequenced part of the CDR3 DNA is TGCGCCAGCAGCTTGGAAGGGGTAGGGACTAATGAAAAA. The chain carries TRBV5-1 and TRBJ1-4, with a weak D call TRBD1 (5 bases). The read comes to an end 3 residues before the CDR3 does, leaving the germline J gene to fill in the end. Germline CDR1 is SGHRS and CDR2 is YFSETQ. V shed 0 bases and J shed 2 bases, with 11 bases lying between them. The CDR3 loop spans 16 amino acids.

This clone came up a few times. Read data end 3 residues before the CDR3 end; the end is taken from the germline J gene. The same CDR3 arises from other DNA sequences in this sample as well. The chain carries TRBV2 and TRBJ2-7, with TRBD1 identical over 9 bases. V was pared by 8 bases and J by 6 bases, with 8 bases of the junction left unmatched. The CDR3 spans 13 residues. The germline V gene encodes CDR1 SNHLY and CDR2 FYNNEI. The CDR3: CASCLTGGAEQYF. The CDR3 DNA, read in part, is TGTGCCAGCTGTTTGACAGGGGGGGCCGAG.

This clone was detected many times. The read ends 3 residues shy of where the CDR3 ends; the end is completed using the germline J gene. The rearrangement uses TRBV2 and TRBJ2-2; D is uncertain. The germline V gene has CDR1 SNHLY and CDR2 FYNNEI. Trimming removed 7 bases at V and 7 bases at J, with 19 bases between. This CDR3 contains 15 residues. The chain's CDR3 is CASKVQWRGNGELFF. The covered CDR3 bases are TGTGCCAGCAAAGTTCAATGGCGCGGTAACGGGGAG.

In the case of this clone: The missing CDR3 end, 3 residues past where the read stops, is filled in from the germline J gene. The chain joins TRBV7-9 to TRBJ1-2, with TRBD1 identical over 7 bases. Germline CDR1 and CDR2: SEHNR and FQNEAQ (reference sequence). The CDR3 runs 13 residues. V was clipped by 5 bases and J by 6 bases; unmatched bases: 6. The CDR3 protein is CASSGETGHGYTF. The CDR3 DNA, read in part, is TGTGCCAGCAGCGGCGAGACAGGGCATGGC.

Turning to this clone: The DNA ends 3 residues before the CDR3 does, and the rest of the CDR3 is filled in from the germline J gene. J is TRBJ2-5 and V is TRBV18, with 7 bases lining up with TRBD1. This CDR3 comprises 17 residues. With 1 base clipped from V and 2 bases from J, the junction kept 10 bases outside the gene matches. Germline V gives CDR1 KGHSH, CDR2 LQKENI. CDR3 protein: CASSPQKGAILQETQYF. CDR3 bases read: TGTGCCAGCTCACCACAGAAGGGGGCTATCCTTCAAGAGACC.

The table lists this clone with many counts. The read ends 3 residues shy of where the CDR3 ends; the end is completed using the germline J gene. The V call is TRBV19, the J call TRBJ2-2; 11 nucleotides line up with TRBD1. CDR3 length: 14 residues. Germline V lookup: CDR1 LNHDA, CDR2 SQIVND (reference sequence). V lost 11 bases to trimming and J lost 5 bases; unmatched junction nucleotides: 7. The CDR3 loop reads CAAQDRGRTGELFF. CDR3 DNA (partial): TGTGCCGCCCAGGACAGGGGGCGAACCGGGGAG.

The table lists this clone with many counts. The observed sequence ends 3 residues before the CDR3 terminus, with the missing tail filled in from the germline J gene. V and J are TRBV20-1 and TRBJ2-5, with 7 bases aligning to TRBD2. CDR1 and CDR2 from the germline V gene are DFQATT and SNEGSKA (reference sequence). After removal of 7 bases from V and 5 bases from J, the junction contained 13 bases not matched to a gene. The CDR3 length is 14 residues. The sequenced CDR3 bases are TGCAGTGTCCCTCTAGCGGTCTTGGGGGAGACC. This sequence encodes CSVPLAVLGET. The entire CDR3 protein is CSVPLAVLGETQYF.

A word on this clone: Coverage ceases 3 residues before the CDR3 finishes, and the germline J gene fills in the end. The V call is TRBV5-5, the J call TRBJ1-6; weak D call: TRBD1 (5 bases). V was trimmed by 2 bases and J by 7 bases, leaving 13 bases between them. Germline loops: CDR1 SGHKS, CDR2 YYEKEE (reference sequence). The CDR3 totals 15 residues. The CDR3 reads CASSFGGTGNSPLHF. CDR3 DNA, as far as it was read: TGTGCCAGCAGCTTTGGGGGGACGGGAAATTCACCC.

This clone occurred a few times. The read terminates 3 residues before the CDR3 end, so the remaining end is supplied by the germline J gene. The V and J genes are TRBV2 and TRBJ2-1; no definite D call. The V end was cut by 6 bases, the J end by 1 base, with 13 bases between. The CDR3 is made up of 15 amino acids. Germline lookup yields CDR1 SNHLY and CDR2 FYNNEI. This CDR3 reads CASREIARSYNEQFF. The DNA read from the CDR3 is TGTGCCAGCAGAGAAATAGCTAGGTCCTACAATGAG. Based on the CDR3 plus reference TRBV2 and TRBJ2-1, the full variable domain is EPEVTQTPSHQVTQMGQEVILRCVPISNHLYFYWYRQILGQKVEFLVSFYNNEISEKSEIFDDQFSVERPDGSNFTLKIRSTKLEDSAMYFCASREIARSYNEQFFGPGTRLTVL.

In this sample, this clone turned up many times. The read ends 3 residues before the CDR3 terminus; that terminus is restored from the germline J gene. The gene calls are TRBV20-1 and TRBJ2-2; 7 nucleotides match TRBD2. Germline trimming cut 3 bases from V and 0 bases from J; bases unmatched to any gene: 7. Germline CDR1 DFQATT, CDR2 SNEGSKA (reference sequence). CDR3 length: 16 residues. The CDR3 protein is CSASLGLVTNTGELFF. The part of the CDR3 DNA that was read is TGCAGTGCTAGCCTTGGACTAGTTACGAACACCGGGGAG.

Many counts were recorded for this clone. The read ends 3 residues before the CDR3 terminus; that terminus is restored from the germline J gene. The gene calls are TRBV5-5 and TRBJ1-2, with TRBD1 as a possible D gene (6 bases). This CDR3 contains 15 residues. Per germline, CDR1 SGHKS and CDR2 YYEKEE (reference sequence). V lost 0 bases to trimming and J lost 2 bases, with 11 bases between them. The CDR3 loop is CASSLGPTGNYGYTF. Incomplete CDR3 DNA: TGTGCCAGCAGCTTGGGCCCTACAGGGAACTATGGC.

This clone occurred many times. The DNA read from the CDR3 is TGTGCCAGTAGTGCCTCTCTCGGGAACTATGGC. It yields the protein CASSASLGNYG. The CDR3 as a whole reads CASSASLGNYGYTF. This sequence joins TRBV19 and TRBJ1-2; D call uncertain. Sequencing ends 3 residues short of the CDR3 end; the germline J gene provides the rest. Trimming removed 5 bases at V and 2 bases at J, with 12 bases between. This CDR3 region has 14 residues. Germline CDR1 reads LNHDA; CDR2 reads SQIVND (reference sequence). Filled out from reference TRBV19 and TRBJ1-2, the complete variable domain reads DGGITQSPKYLFRKEGQNVTLSCEQNLNHDAMYWYRQDPGQGLRLIYYSQIVNDFQKGDIAEGYSVSREKKESFPLTVTSAQKNPTAFYLCASSASLGNYGYTFGSGTRLTVV.

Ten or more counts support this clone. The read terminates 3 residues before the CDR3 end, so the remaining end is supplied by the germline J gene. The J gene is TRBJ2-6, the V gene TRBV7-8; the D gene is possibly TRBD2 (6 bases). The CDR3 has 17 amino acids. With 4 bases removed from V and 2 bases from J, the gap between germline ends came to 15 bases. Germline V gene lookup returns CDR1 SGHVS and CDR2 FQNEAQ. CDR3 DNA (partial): TGTGCCAGCAGCTGGAGGCGGGAAGCGGCTGGGGCCAACGTC. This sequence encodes CASSWRREAAGANV. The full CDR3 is CASSWRREAAGANVLTF.

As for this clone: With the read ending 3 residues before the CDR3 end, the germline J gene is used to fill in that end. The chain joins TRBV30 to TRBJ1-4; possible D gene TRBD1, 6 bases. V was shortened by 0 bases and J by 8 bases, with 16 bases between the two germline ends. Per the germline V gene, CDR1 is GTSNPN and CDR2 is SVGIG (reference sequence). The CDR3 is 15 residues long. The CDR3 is CAWSVRTGRAEKLFF. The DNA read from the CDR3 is TGTGCCTGGAGTGTACGCACAGGGCGGGCGGAAAAA.

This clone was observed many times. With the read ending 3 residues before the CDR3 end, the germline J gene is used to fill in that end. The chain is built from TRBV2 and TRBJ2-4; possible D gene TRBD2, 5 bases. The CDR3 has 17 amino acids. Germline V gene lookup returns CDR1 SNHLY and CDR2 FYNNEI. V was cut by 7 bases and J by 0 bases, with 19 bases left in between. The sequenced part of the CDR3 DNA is TGTGCCAGCACACCGAGGGCCCCGGCACTAGCCAAAAACATT. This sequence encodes CASTPRAPALAKNI. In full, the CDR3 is CASTPRAPALAKNIQYF.